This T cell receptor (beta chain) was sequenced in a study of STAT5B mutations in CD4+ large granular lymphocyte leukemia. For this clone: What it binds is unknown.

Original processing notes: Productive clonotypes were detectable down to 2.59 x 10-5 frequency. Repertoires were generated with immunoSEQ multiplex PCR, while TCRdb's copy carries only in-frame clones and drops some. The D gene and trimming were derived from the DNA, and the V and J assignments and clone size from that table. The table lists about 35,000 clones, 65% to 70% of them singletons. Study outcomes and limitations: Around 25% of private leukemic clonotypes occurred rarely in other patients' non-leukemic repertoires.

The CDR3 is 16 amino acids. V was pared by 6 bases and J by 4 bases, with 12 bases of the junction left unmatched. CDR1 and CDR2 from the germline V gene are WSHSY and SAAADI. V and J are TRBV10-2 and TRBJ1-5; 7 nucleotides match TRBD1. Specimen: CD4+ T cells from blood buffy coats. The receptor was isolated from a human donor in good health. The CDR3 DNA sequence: TGCGCCAGCAGGGGGGGAGACAGGGATCTTAATCAGCCCCAGCATTTT. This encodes CASRGGDRDLNQPQHF.